This is a list of T cell receptor beta chains from one sample in a study of cytomegalovirus exposure and HLA in healthy donors. Produced via immunoSEQ multiplex PCR; TCRdb's table is partial and in-frame only. The sample includes over 140,000 clones, 80% of them seen just once. Sequencing was carried out using PBMCs. These TCRs come from a man in his fifties in good health and CMV-seronegative. Both conserved end residues are part of each CDR3. The order of the fields is CDR3 DNA, CDR3 protein, D gene, V gene, clone size, J gene. The D gene is left open where the match is weak. A clone size is listed for some rows: how often the clone was seen (once, few, many), or a class if it is expanded.

cdr3_nt: TGTGCCACCAGCAGACAAGGCGGGAATGAGCAGTACTTC
cdr3_aa: CATSRQGGNEQYF
d_call: NA
v_call: TRBV15
clone_size: NA
j_call: TRBJ2-7

cdr3_nt: TGTGCCAGCAGCTTAAGGACTCTAGCCAAAAACATTCAGTACTTC
cdr3_aa: CASSLRTLAKNIQYF
d_call: NA
v_call: TRBV5-6
clone_size: NA
j_call: TRBJ2-4

cdr3_nt: TGTGCCAGCAGCCCAGTCGGGGGAGTCGGGGAGCTGTTTTTT
cdr3_aa: CASSPVGGVGELFF
d_call: NA
v_call: TRBV7-2
clone_size: NA
j_call: TRBJ2-2

cdr3_nt: TGTGCCAGCAGTCGGGACAGTGAAAAACTGTTTTTT
cdr3_aa: CASSRDSEKLFF
d_call: TRBD1
v_call: TRBV7-9
clone_size: once
j_call: TRBJ1-4

cdr3_nt: TGTGCCAGCAGGGCGCTAGCGACCCGCACAGATACGCAGTATTTT
cdr3_aa: CASRALATRTDTQYF
d_call: NA
v_call: TRBV6-5
clone_size: NA
j_call: TRBJ2-3

cdr3_nt: TGTGCCAGCAGCTGGGGGACAGGGAACACCGGGGAGCTGTTTTTT
cdr3_aa: CASSWGTGNTGELFF
d_call: TRBD1
v_call: TRBV5-6
clone_size: NA
j_call: TRBJ2-2

cdr3_nt: TGTGCCAGCAGTCCGGGACAGCACGCTGAAGCTTTCTTT
cdr3_aa: CASSPGQHAEAFF
d_call: TRBD1
v_call: TRBV6-5
clone_size: NA
j_call: TRBJ1-1

cdr3_nt: TGCGCCAGCAGCTTGGGGGACAGTCAAGCCAAAAACATTCAGTACTTC
cdr3_aa: CASSLGDSQAKNIQYF
d_call: TRBD1
v_call: TRBV5-1
clone_size: NA
j_call: TRBJ2-4

cdr3_nt: TGTGCCAGCAGCCCCGAGCCCCCAGATACGCAGTATTTT
cdr3_aa: CASSPEPPDTQYF
d_call: NA
v_call: TRBV4-2
clone_size: few
j_call: TRBJ2-3

cdr3_nt: TGTGCCAGCTCACCACTACAGGAAAATTCACCCCTCCACTTT
cdr3_aa: CASSPLQENSPLHF
d_call: NA
v_call: TRBV18
clone_size: NA
j_call: TRBJ1-6

cdr3_nt: TGCGCCAGCAGCTTGTCGGGACAGGGGAATCTTGGCTACACCTTC
cdr3_aa: CASSLSGQGNLGYTF
d_call: TRBD1
v_call: TRBV5-1
clone_size: once
j_call: TRBJ1-2

cdr3_nt: TGTGCCAGCAGTCTGGGAGGGACACCAGTCTACGAGCAGTACTTC
cdr3_aa: CASSLGGTPVYEQYF
d_call: NA
v_call: TRBV28
clone_size: NA
j_call: TRBJ2-7

cdr3_nt: TGTGCCAGCAGCCATGACCGACAGGGCCATCAGCCCCAGCATTTT
cdr3_aa: CASSHDRQGHQPQHF
d_call: TRBD1
v_call: TRBV4-2
clone_size: few
j_call: TRBJ1-5

cdr3_nt: TGTGCCAGCAGCACGGGAGGATACAATGAGCAGTTCTTC
cdr3_aa: CASSTGGYNEQFF
d_call: TRBD2
v_call: TRBV9
clone_size: NA
j_call: TRBJ2-1

cdr3_nt: TGTGCCAGCAGTTTATACTCCGCGGGGGCTCGCAATTCACCCCTCCACTTT
cdr3_aa: CASSLYSAGARNSPLHF
d_call: NA
v_call: TRBV28
clone_size: NA
j_call: TRBJ1-6

cdr3_nt: TGTGCCAGTAGTATAGGGGGGGCTAGCGGGAGAAGGGCTGGGGCCAACGTCCTGACTTTC
cdr3_aa: CASSIGGASGRRAGANVLTF
d_call: TRBD2
v_call: TRBV19
clone_size: once
j_call: TRBJ2-6

cdr3_nt: TGCGCCAGCAGCGGAGCGGGACAGGGCCACGAGCAGTACTTC
cdr3_aa: CASSGAGQGHEQYF
d_call: TRBD1
v_call: TRBV5-1
clone_size: NA
j_call: TRBJ2-7

cdr3_nt: TGTGCCAGCAGCCTAACTCTCGACAGGGCCGGCTACACCTTC
cdr3_aa: CASSLTLDRAGYTF
d_call: TRBD1
v_call: TRBV9
clone_size: NA
j_call: TRBJ1-2

cdr3_nt: TGCGCCAGCAGTCATTACTGGGACAGGTGGAATCAGCCCCAGCATTTT
cdr3_aa: CASSHYWDRWNQPQHF
d_call: TRBD1
v_call: TRBV23-1
clone_size: NA
j_call: TRBJ1-5

cdr3_nt: TGTGCCAGCAGTCCCGGGACTAGAAGACAAGAGACCCAGTACTTC
cdr3_aa: CASSPGTRRQETQYF
d_call: TRBD2
v_call: TRBV25-1
clone_size: NA
j_call: TRBJ2-5

cdr3_nt: TGTGCCAGCAGTTTGGGCAGGGGGACGGGCTACACCTTC
cdr3_aa: CASSLGRGTGYTF
d_call: TRBD1
v_call: TRBV27
clone_size: NA
j_call: TRBJ1-2

cdr3_nt: TGTGCTAGTGGCCCTAGCGGGATCTCGCAGTTCTTC
cdr3_aa: CASGPSGISQFF
d_call: TRBD2
v_call: TRBV12-5
clone_size: NA
j_call: TRBJ2-1

cdr3_nt: TGTGCCAGCAGTCCCCGGGGAGATACGCAGTATTTT
cdr3_aa: CASSPRGDTQYF
d_call: NA
v_call: TRBV27
clone_size: NA
j_call: TRBJ2-3

cdr3_nt: TGTGCCAGCAGTTCCCTAGCGGGGGGTCATGAGCAGTACTTC
cdr3_aa: CASSSLAGGHEQYF
d_call: TRBD2
v_call: TRBV28
clone_size: NA
j_call: TRBJ2-7

cdr3_nt: TGTGCCAGCAGGCCCAGGGCGAACACCGGGGAGCTGTTTTTT
cdr3_aa: CASRPRANTGELFF
d_call: NA
v_call: TRBV9
clone_size: NA
j_call: TRBJ2-2

cdr3_nt: TGCAGCGTCGCACAGGGTGACTATGGCTACACCTTC
cdr3_aa: CSVAQGDYGYTF
d_call: NA
v_call: TRBV29-1
clone_size: NA
j_call: TRBJ1-2

cdr3_nt: TGTGCCAGCAGCTTTTCTCGTAATGAAAAACTGTTTTTT
cdr3_aa: CASSFSRNEKLFF
d_call: NA
v_call: TRBV5-6
clone_size: few
j_call: TRBJ1-4

cdr3_nt: TGTGCCAGCTCACCCCGCGGACAGACTAGCACAGATACGCAGTATTTT
cdr3_aa: CASSPRGQTSTDTQYF
d_call: NA
v_call: TRBV18
clone_size: NA
j_call: TRBJ2-3

cdr3_nt: TGTGCCAGCTCAGGGGGCAGCCGGGGTAATAATGAAAAACTGTTTTTT
cdr3_aa: CASSGGSRGNNEKLFF
d_call: TRBD1
v_call: TRBV2
clone_size: NA
j_call: TRBJ1-4

cdr3_nt: TGTGCCAGCTCCGGCCGGTTTTACAGTGGCTCCTACAATGAGCAGTTCTTC
cdr3_aa: CASSGRFYSGSYNEQFF
d_call: NA
v_call: TRBV18
clone_size: NA
j_call: TRBJ2-1

cdr3_nt: TGTGCCAGCAGCTTGGACAGGGGGCGGAGTGGCTACACCTTC
cdr3_aa: CASSLDRGRSGYTF
d_call: TRBD1
v_call: TRBV7-9
clone_size: NA
j_call: TRBJ1-2

cdr3_nt: TGTGCCAGCACTGGGACAGGGGGCATGGCTAATGAAAAACTGTTTTTT
cdr3_aa: CASTGTGGMANEKLFF
d_call: TRBD1
v_call: TRBV6-4
clone_size: NA
j_call: TRBJ1-4

cdr3_nt: TGCGCCAGCAGCTTGGTTGGTCTAGCCTACAATGAGCAGTTCTTC
cdr3_aa: CASSLVGLAYNEQFF
d_call: NA
v_call: TRBV5-1
clone_size: few
j_call: TRBJ2-1

cdr3_nt: TGTGCCAGCAGTTACAGGGGGTTGGGCACTGAAGCTTTCTTT
cdr3_aa: CASSYRGLGTEAFF
d_call: NA
v_call: TRBV6-5
clone_size: NA
j_call: TRBJ1-1

cdr3_nt: TGTGCCAGCAGCTTAGATTCTAGCGGGAGCTTCCATGAGCAGTTCTTC
cdr3_aa: CASSLDSSGSFHEQFF
d_call: TRBD2
v_call: TRBV13
clone_size: once
j_call: TRBJ2-1

cdr3_nt: TGCGCCAGCAGCTGGAGGACAGGGGGGATGAACACTGAAGCTTTCTTT
cdr3_aa: CASSWRTGGMNTEAFF
d_call: TRBD1
v_call: TRBV5-1
clone_size: NA
j_call: TRBJ1-1

cdr3_nt: TGTGCCAGCAGCTCGATTTCGACAGGGAACTATGGCTACACCTTC
cdr3_aa: CASSSISTGNYGYTF
d_call: TRBD1
v_call: TRBV5-6
clone_size: NA
j_call: TRBJ1-2

cdr3_nt: TGTGCCAGCAGCGTCCGGGGGGAACCCACAGATACGCAGTATTTT
cdr3_aa: CASSVRGEPTDTQYF
d_call: TRBD2
v_call: TRBV9
clone_size: NA
j_call: TRBJ2-3

cdr3_nt: TGTGCCTGGACGACAGGGGGCGCTTACGATGAAAAACTGTTTTTT
cdr3_aa: CAWTTGGAYDEKLFF
d_call: TRBD1
v_call: TRBV30
clone_size: few
j_call: TRBJ1-4

cdr3_nt: TGTGCCAGCAGCGCCGGGGTGACCACCGGGGAGCTGTTTTTT
cdr3_aa: CASSAGVTTGELFF
d_call: NA
v_call: TRBV2
clone_size: few
j_call: TRBJ2-2

cdr3_nt: TGTGCCAGCAGCCAAGAACAGGGGACCTATGGCTACACCTTC
cdr3_aa: CASSQEQGTYGYTF
d_call: TRBD1
v_call: TRBV4-2
clone_size: NA
j_call: TRBJ1-2

cdr3_nt: TGCAGCGTTGAAGGACAGCAGAACACTGAAGCTTTCTTT
cdr3_aa: CSVEGQQNTEAFF
d_call: NA
v_call: TRBV29-1
clone_size: NA
j_call: TRBJ1-1

cdr3_nt: TGTGCCAGCAGTTTCGGGACTGGACAGGGGAATCAGCCCCAGCATTTT
cdr3_aa: CASSFGTGQGNQPQHF
d_call: TRBD1
v_call: TRBV6-5
clone_size: few
j_call: TRBJ1-5

cdr3_nt: TGCGCCAGCAGCTGGACAGGGGACATGAACACTGAAGCTTTCTTT
cdr3_aa: CASSWTGDMNTEAFF
d_call: TRBD1
v_call: TRBV5-1
clone_size: few
j_call: TRBJ1-1

cdr3_nt: TGTGCCAGCAGCCAAGACCGGGAGAGGTATGAGACCCAGTACTTC
cdr3_aa: CASSQDRERYETQYF
d_call: NA
v_call: TRBV4-2
clone_size: NA
j_call: TRBJ2-5

cdr3_nt: TGTGCCAGCAGCCGGACCCGGGACAGGCAAAACGAGCAGTACTTC
cdr3_aa: CASSRTRDRQNEQYF
d_call: TRBD1
v_call: TRBV7-2
clone_size: few
j_call: TRBJ2-7

cdr3_nt: TGTGCCAGCAGCCTCCGTGGACAGGGCTGGGGGGAGCAGTACTTC
cdr3_aa: CASSLRGQGWGEQYF
d_call: TRBD1
v_call: TRBV7-3
clone_size: NA
j_call: TRBJ2-7

cdr3_nt: TGTGCCAGTAGTAAGCAGGCGGGCTATGGCTACACCTTC
cdr3_aa: CASSKQAGYGYTF
d_call: NA
v_call: TRBV19
clone_size: NA
j_call: TRBJ1-2

cdr3_nt: TGTGCCAGCAGCGAAGCGCGCGGAAGCTCCTACAATGAGCAGTTCTTC
cdr3_aa: CASSEARGSSYNEQFF
d_call: NA
v_call: TRBV7-9
clone_size: NA
j_call: TRBJ2-1

cdr3_nt: TGTGCCAGCAGCTCTCAGACTAGTAGGGCAGATACGCAGTATTTT
cdr3_aa: CASSSQTSRADTQYF
d_call: NA
v_call: TRBV7-9
clone_size: once
j_call: TRBJ2-3

cdr3_nt: TGTGCCAGCAGCTCCCCCGGGACTCTTTACTACGAGCAGTACTTC
cdr3_aa: CASSSPGTLYYEQYF
d_call: NA
v_call: TRBV11-3
clone_size: medium-sized
j_call: TRBJ2-7

cdr3_nt: TGTGCCAGCAGCTCCCTCTGGCGGCTAGCGGGAGGGCCCCAGGAGACCCAGTACTTC
cdr3_aa: CASSSLWRLAGGPQETQYF
d_call: TRBD2
v_call: TRBV11-2
clone_size: few
j_call: TRBJ2-5

cdr3_nt: TGTGCCAGCAGAAGACAGAGCACTGAAGCTTTCTTT
cdr3_aa: CASRRQSTEAFF
d_call: NA
v_call: TRBV6-1
clone_size: NA
j_call: TRBJ1-1

cdr3_nt: TGTGCCAGCAGCTCATCCTCTGGGGCCAACGTCCTGACTTTC
cdr3_aa: CASSSSSGANVLTF
d_call: NA
v_call: TRBV13
clone_size: once
j_call: TRBJ2-6

cdr3_nt: TGTGCCAGCAGCCAAACAGGGGGCGTAGGGAACACTGAAGCTTTCTTT
cdr3_aa: CASSQTGGVGNTEAFF
d_call: TRBD1
v_call: TRBV7-9
clone_size: once
j_call: TRBJ1-1